The T cell receptor beta chain under discussion was sequenced for a study of early T cells in non-severe SARS-CoV-2 infection. TCRdb called the 5' RACE reads again in MiXCR, with one record for every CDR3 protein. The data contain under 70,000 distinct CDR3 sequences, less than 15% of them singletons. The TCR was taken from an adult who was a healthcare worker with PCR-confirmed SARS-CoV-2 infection or an uninfected control (not recorded which). Here the sequenced sample was whole blood, taken at baseline.

Here the CDR3 reads CSVASGAGYEQYF. The CDR3 bases are TGCAGCGTTGCGTCGGGGGCGGGTTACGAGCAGTACTTC. The chain recombines TRBV29-1 with TRBJ2-7; tentatively, D is TRBD1 or TRBD2 (6 bases each). Per germline, CDR1 SQVTM and CDR2 ANQGSEA. V lost 4 bases to trimming and J lost 4 bases, with 14 bases between them. CDR3 length: 13 residues.